This T cell receptor beta chain originates from a study of OX40 agonist ivuxolimab in advanced cancers. Data came from immunoSEQ multiplex PCR; TCRdb stores just in-frame clones and leaves some out. The table has 75,000 to 100,000 clones, roughly 90% seen once. This specimen was CD4+ or CD8+ T cells sorted from blood, taken in a trial of the OX40 agonist ivuxolimab. This TCR was sampled from an adult with an advanced solid tumor such as melanoma, head and neck, liver or kidney cancer.

The CDR3 DNA reads as TGTGCCAGCAGTGATTTACAGTGGGGGCAGTTCTTC. Its translation is CASSDLQWGQFF. The V call is TRBV6-1, the J call TRBJ2-1; unclear D gene. The CDR3 is made up of 12 amino acids. The ends were cut back, 3 bases at V and 12 bases at J, with 12 bases in the middle. Germline V gene data show CDR1 as MNHNS and CDR2 as SASEGT.